Sequencing of this T cell receptor beta chain was carried out in a study of T cell responses to AZD1222 COVID-19 vaccine. Sequencing used immunoSEQ multiplex PCR; TCRdb keeps in-frame clones, though not all of them. This sample yields tens of thousands of clones, of which approximately 89% are seen a single time; 20% belongs to the top ten. Germline V gene data show CDR1 as SNHLY and CDR2 as FYNNEI. This CDR3 spans 17 amino acids. V was clipped by 1 base and J by 2 bases, with 17 bases between them. This receptor was taken from an adult in good health. This material consisted of peripheral blood, taken on day 0 of AZD1222 vaccination. V usage is TRBV2 and J usage is TRBJ1-1, with unresolved D. The CDR3 bases are TGTGCCAGCAGTGAAGTCCTTTTGAGCTTTCAAAACACTGAAGCTTTCTTT. This sequence encodes CASSEVLLSFQNTEAFF.